Below are 6 T cell receptor beta chains sequenced from a single sample in a study of blood T cell repertoires in COVID-19. Assay used: immunoSEQ multiplex PCR; TCRdb lists only in-frame clones, some missing. There are 300,000 to 350,000 clones in the sample; roughly 87% occur only once, and roughly a tenth lies in the top ten. Sequences were obtained from peripheral blood. These receptors all stem from a man younger than 45 with COVID-19, enrolled during active disease.

This clone was observed once. The rearrangement links TRBV19 to TRBJ2-5; D gene unclear. V lost 1 base and J 5 bases, leaving 8 bases between the germline ends. CDR3 length equals 13 residues. Germline V gene lookup returns CDR1 LNHDA and CDR2 SQIVND (reference sequence). As DNA, the CDR3 is TGTGCCAGTAGTATAGTCGGTGTGGAGACCCAGTACTTC. It encodes CASSIVGVETQYF.

V is TRBV30 and J is TRBJ1-4; D is unclear. Trimming took 2 bases from V and 7 from J, leaving 5 bases between them. Germline V CDR1 and CDR2: GTSNPN, SVGIG (reference sequence). The CDR3 loop spans 11 amino acids. The CDR3: CAWSPGEKLFF. Here the CDR3 DNA reads TGTGCCTGGAGTCCGGGTGAAAAACTGTTTTTT.

The rearrangement uses TRBV9 and TRBJ2-7; TRBD2 is a possible D gene (6 bases). The germline V gene has CDR1 SGDLS and CDR2 YYNGEE. The CDR3 is 15 amino acids. Trimming removed 4 bases from V and 2 bases from J, with 16 bases in between. The CDR3 sequence is CASSPSPGVAYEQYF. The CDR3 DNA follows: TGTGCCAGCAGCCCTAGTCCGGGAGTTGCCTACGAGCAGTACTTC.

This clone appeared once. This chain joins TRBV5-1 and TRBJ1-1; 8 nucleotides agree with TRBD1. This CDR3 is 15 amino acids long. Trimming took 4 bases from V and 2 from J; bases not matched to a gene: 7. Germline V gives CDR1 SGHRS, CDR2 YFSETQ. The CDR3, as DNA: TGCGCCAGCAGCCCTTTGACAGGGGCTAACACTGAAGCTTTCTTT. Its protein product is CASSPLTGANTEAFF.

Remarks on this clone: Other DNA sequences in the sample encode the same CDR3. The chain has TRBV18 and TRBJ2-1; TRBD1 matches at 9 bases. CDR1 is KGHSH, CDR2 LQKENI, per germline. The J segment lost 3 bases and the V segment lost 0 bases, leaving 0 bases of the junction unmatched. This CDR3 has 15 amino acids. The chain's CDR3 is CASSPPGQGYNEQFF. The CDR3 DNA reads as TGTGCCAGCTCACCACCGGGACAGGGCTACAATGAGCAGTTCTTC. Together with reference TRBV18 and TRBJ2-1, the CDR3 gives the full variable domain: NAGVMQNPRHLVRRRGQEARLRCSPMKGHSHVYWYRQLPEEGLKFMVYLQKENIIDESGMPKERFSAEFPKEGPSILRIQQVVRGDSAAYFCASSPPGQGYNEQFFGPGTRLTVL.

The rearrangement links TRBV20-1 to TRBJ1-1; no reliable D call. The V and J ends lost 5 bases and 3 bases respectively, with 7 bases between them. This CDR3 has 11 residues. Germline V gene lookup returns CDR1 DFQATT and CDR2 SNEGSKA (reference sequence). The CDR3 spells CSAYTDTEAFF. The CDR3 DNA reads as TGCAGTGCTTACACCGACACTGAAGCTTTCTTT.